Below, 29 T cell receptor beta chains from the same sample are listed, as sequenced in a study of blood T cell repertoires in COVID-19. The table came from immunoSEQ multiplex PCR; TCRdb's copy has only in-frame clones and leaves some out. The table records 83,000 or so clones, 77% of them present only once. The sequencing input was peripheral blood. These receptors were collected from a woman older than 75 with acute or convalescent COVID-19.

This clone was seen only once. The chain combines TRBV11-2 with TRBJ2-1; tentatively, D is TRBD2 (6 bases). Trimming removed 4 bases from V and 12 bases from J, with 16 bases in between. Germline CDR1 is SGHAT and CDR2 is FQNNGV. The CDR3 contains 13 residues. In nucleotides, the CDR3 is TGTGCCAGCAGCTCAGACGGGAGTGGGGTGCAGTTCTTC. Translated: CASSSDGSGVQFF.

In DNA form, the CDR3 reads TGCAGCGCTACCGGGACAGGGGGCGCCTCTAATGAAAAACTGTTTTTT. Amino acids: CSATGTGGASNEKLFF. The chain has TRBV29-1 and TRBJ1-4, with 12 bases matching TRBD1. CDR1 and CDR2 (germline): SQVTM, ANQGSEA. J was trimmed by 3 bases and V by 7 bases; bases with no gene match: 9. The CDR3 runs 16 residues.

The rearrangement uses TRBV5-1 and TRBJ2-7; TRBD2 matches at 11 bases. With V trimmed by 4 bases and J by 5 bases, 8 bases remained unmatched. Germline CDR1 reads SGHRS; CDR2 reads YFSETQ. The CDR3 loop spans 15 amino acids. The CDR3 coding sequence is TGCGCCAGCAGCCCAACGACTAGCGGGAAAAACGAGCAGTACTTC. This encodes CASSPTTSGKNEQYF.

The rearrangement links TRBV19 to TRBJ1-1; the match to TRBD1 covers 11 bases. The V gene end was trimmed by 6 bases and the J gene end by 5 bases; junction bases not matched to a gene: 17. The CDR3 is made up of 18 amino acids. CDR1 and CDR2 (germline): LNHDA, SQIVND (reference sequence). The CDR3 DNA is TGTGCCAGTAGGCCTCCCCCCGGGACAGGGGGGCTCGGAACTGAAGCTTTCTTT. Translation: CASRPPPGTGGLGTEAFF.

The V call is TRBV5-5, the J call TRBJ1-5; 7 bases map to TRBD1. The CDR3 length is 13 residues. The V segment lost 4 bases and the J segment 8 bases; nucleotides outside the gene matches: 6. Germline V gives CDR1 SGHKS, CDR2 YYEKEE (reference sequence). CDR3 loop: CASSLTGHEPQHF. The CDR3 region has the DNA TGTGCCAGCAGCCTGACAGGGCACGAGCCCCAGCATTTT. The whole variable domain, remainder taken from reference TRBV5-5 and TRBJ1-5, is DAGVTQSPTHLIKTRGQQVTLRCSPISGHKSVSWYQQVLGQGPQFIFQYYEKEERGRGNFPDRFSARQFPNYSSELNVNALLLGDSALYLCASSLTGHEPQHFGDGTRLSIL.

The chain carries TRBV7-8 and TRBJ1-3; D possibly corresponds to TRBD1 (6 bases). With 5 bases removed from V and 0 bases from J, the gap between germline ends came to 17 bases. Germline V CDR1 and CDR2: SGHVS, FQNEAQ. The CDR3 length is 17 residues. This CDR3 reads CASSPHGGQFSGNTIYF. The CDR3 DNA follows: TGTGCCAGCAGCCCCCACGGCGGACAGTTCTCTGGAAACACCATATATTTT.

The V call is TRBV6-4, the J call TRBJ1-1; TRBD1 agrees at 7 bases. Trimming cost V 6 bases and J 4 bases; bases outside gene matches: 8. The CDR3 runs 14 residues. Per germline, CDR1 MRHNA and CDR2 SNTAGT. This CDR3 reads CASSPTTGATEAFF. The CDR3 DNA reads TGTGCCAGCAGCCCTACTACAGGGGCCACTGAAGCTTTCTTT.

The genes are TRBV28 and TRBJ1-2; D is undetermined. The CDR3 extends over 12 amino acids. Germline V gene data show CDR1 as MDHEN and CDR2 as SYDVKM. Trimming pared 6 bases from V and 8 bases from J, leaving 13 bases between. CDR3 in DNA: TGTGCCAGCAGCCAAGGCGCGGAAGGCTACACCTTC. Amino acids: CASSQGAEGYTF.

V is TRBV25-1 and J is TRBJ1-2; possibly TRBD1 for D (5 bases). Trimming cost V 5 bases and J 1 base, with 11 bases left between them. Germline V gene lookup returns CDR1 MGHDK and CDR2 SYGVNS. CDR3 length equals 14 residues. This chain's CDR3 is CASSRGEGNYGYTF. The CDR3 nucleotides read TGTGCCAGCAGTAGAGGGGAGGGTAACTATGGCTACACCTTC.

The chain couples TRBV3-1 (or the pseudogene TRBV3-2) to TRBJ1-2; TRBD1 aligns across 7 bases. The CDR3 runs to 14 residues. Germline-derived CDR1 and CDR2 are LGHDT and YNNKEL (reference sequence). Losses at the gene ends were 0 bases for V and 7 bases for J; bases not matched to a gene: 5. Written as DNA, the CDR3 is TGTGCCAGCAGCCAAGACGACAGGGTTAGTGGCTACACCTTC. Protein sequence: CASSQDDRVSGYTF.

The chain has TRBV3-1 (or the pseudogene TRBV3-2) and TRBJ2-7, with D tentatively TRBD2 (5 bases). The CDR3 extends over 13 amino acids. Trimming removed 4 bases at V and 4 bases at J, with 11 bases between. CDR1 is LGHDT and CDR2 is YNNKEL in the germline V gene (reference sequence). As DNA, the CDR3 is TGTGCCAGCAGCCTAGGACGGGGATACGAGCAGTACTTC. This codes for CASSLGRGYEQYF.

This chain uses TRBV6-1 with TRBJ1-4; 7 bases agree with TRBD1. With V trimmed by 2 bases and J by 3 bases, 12 bases remained unmatched. CDR3 size: 18 residues. Germline assignment: CDR1 MNHNS and CDR2 SASEGT. In DNA, the CDR3 is TGTGCCAGCAGTGAATACCCGATAGGACAGGTTGCTAATGAAAAACTGTTTTTT. Its protein is CASSEYPIGQVANEKLFF.

This clone has only a few counts. The gene calls are TRBV9 and TRBJ1-1; the D gene is possibly TRBD1 (5 bases). Trimming removed 6 bases at V and 1 base at J, with 10 bases between. Germline V CDR1 and CDR2: SGDLS, YYNGEE. The CDR3 has 13 residues. Here the CDR3 reads CASNLGQNTEAFF. CDR3 coding DNA: TGTGCCAGCAACCTAGGACAGAACACTGAAGCTTTCTTT.

This clone came up a few times. This rearrangement joins TRBV19 to TRBJ1-5, with D tentatively TRBD1 (6 bases). V was cut by 4 bases and J by 7 bases, with 14 bases left in between. This CDR3 region has 14 residues. Germline-derived CDR1 and CDR2 are LNHDA and SQIVND (reference sequence). The CDR3 here is CASSNRAVGQPQHF. The CDR3 DNA sequence: TGTGCCAGTAGTAACAGGGCGGTAGGGCAGCCCCAGCATTTT.

The chain carries TRBV3-1 (or the pseudogene TRBV3-2) and TRBJ2-1; tentatively, D is TRBD2 (5 bases). The CDR3 consists of 13 residues. Germline assignment: CDR1 LGHDT and CDR2 YNNKEL (reference sequence). The V and J ends lost 4 bases and 9 bases respectively, with 13 bases between them. The CDR3 region is CASSLRHAGEQFF. Written as DNA, the CDR3 is TGTGCCAGCAGCCTTCGACATGCGGGTGAGCAGTTCTTC.

The V gene is TRBV19, the J gene TRBJ2-1; 10 nucleotides align to TRBD2. There are 15 residues in the CDR3. CDR1 and CDR2 from the germline V gene are LNHDA and SQIVND (reference sequence). Germline trimming cut 5 bases from V and 1 base from J; bases unmatched to any gene: 2. The DNA for the CDR3 is TGTGCCAGTAGTTTGGGACTAGCGTCCTACAATGAGCAGTTCTTC. Translated, it gives CASSLGLASYNEQFF.

The genes are TRBV11-3 and TRBJ2-3; D gene unclear. From germline, CDR1 is SGHNT and CDR2 YENEEA. This CDR3 is built from 13 residues. Trimming cost V 2 bases and J 5 bases, with 8 bases left between them. Here the CDR3 DNA reads TGTGCCAGCAGCTTAATGAGTGAAGATACGCAGTATTTT. Protein sequence: CASSLMSEDTQYF. Using reference TRBV11-3 and TRBJ2-3 for the parts outside the CDR3, the full variable domain is EAGVVQSPRYKIIEKKQPVAFWCNPISGHNTLYWYLQNLGQGPELLIRYENEEAVDDSQLPKDRFSAERLKGVDSTLKIQPAELGDSAVYLCASSLMSEDTQYFGPGTRLTVL.

The chain carries TRBV18 and TRBJ1-1; perhaps TRBD1 as D (6 bases). This CDR3 comprises 13 residues. The germline gives CDR1 KGHSH, CDR2 LQKENI. Trimming removed 1 base at V and 3 bases at J, with 6 bases between. The CDR3 DNA reads TGTGCCAGCTCACCACAGGGGGACACTGAAGCTTTCTTT. Translation gives CASSPQGDTEAFF.

This sequence joins TRBV29-1 and TRBJ2-7; TRBD2 is a possible D gene (5 bases). Germline V CDR1 and CDR2: SQVTM, ANQGSEA. V was clipped by 4 bases and J by 2 bases, with 6 bases between them. The CDR3 runs to 11 residues. CDR3 sequence: CSVGETYEQYF. CDR3 DNA sequence: TGCAGCGTTGGGGAGACCTACGAGCAGTACTTC.

This clone has a single count. CDR3 region: CASSLVRPREVSYEQYF. The CDR3 nucleotides read TGTGCCAGCAGCTTAGTAAGACCGAGGGAGGTGTCCTACGAGCAGTACTTC. This rearrangement joins TRBV7-2 to TRBJ2-7, with a tentative D call TRBD2 (6 bases). CDR1 is SGHTA and CDR2 is FQGNSA in the germline V gene. The CDR3 totals 17 residues. V was shortened by 1 base and J by 1 base, with 17 bases between the two germline ends.

This clone was seen a single time. CDR3 protein: CAWSGTGGEKLFF. The CDR3 nucleotides read TGTGCCTGGAGTGGGACAGGTGGTGAAAAACTGTTTTTT. The gene calls are TRBV30 and TRBJ1-4; 7 bases map to TRBD1. The CDR3 runs to 13 residues. From germline, CDR1 is GTSNPN and CDR2 SVGIG (reference sequence). With V trimmed by 1 base and J by 7 bases, 3 bases remained unmatched.

The rearrangement uses TRBV20-1 and TRBJ2-7, with unresolved D. Germline CDR1 is DFQATT and CDR2 is SNEGSKA (reference sequence). The CDR3 loop spans 11 amino acids. Trimming cost V 2 bases and J 10 bases, with 12 bases left between them. CDR3 region: CSARNNLNQYF. The CDR3 nucleotides are TGCAGTGCTAGAAACAATTTGAATCAGTACTTC.

This chain uses TRBV27 with TRBJ1-6; unclear D gene. From germline, CDR1 is MNHEY and CDR2 SMNVEV (reference sequence). V lost 2 bases and J lost 4, with 6 bases in between. This CDR3 region has 14 residues. The CDR3 DNA is TGTGCCAGCAGTTTACGGGGATATAATTCACCCCTCCACTTT. Amino acid sequence: CASSLRGYNSPLHF.

The chain has TRBV7-2 and TRBJ2-3; no definite D call. The V gene's germline CDR1 is SGHTA and CDR2 FQGNSA. V dropped 0 bases and J dropped 3 bases, with 7 bases sitting between them. This CDR3 comprises 14 residues. The CDR3 sequence is CASSLAPVTDTQYF. As DNA, the CDR3 is TGTGCCAGCAGCTTAGCGCCAGTAACAGATACGCAGTATTTT. The variable domain in full, completed from reference TRBV7-2 and TRBJ2-3, reads GAGVSQSPSNKVTEKGKDVELRCDPISGHTALYWYRQSLGQGLEFLIYFQGNSAPDKSGLPSDRFSAERTGGSVSTLTIQRTQQEDSAVYLCASSLAPVTDTQYFGPGTRLTVL.

In this sample, this clone turned up a few times. V usage is TRBV11-2 and J usage is TRBJ2-3, with D possibly being TRBD1 (6 bases). V was trimmed by 5 bases and J by 4 bases, leaving 16 bases between them. The CDR3 contains 15 residues. The V gene's germline CDR1 is SGHAT and CDR2 FQNNGV. The chain's CDR3 is CASSRPGESADTQYF. In DNA, the CDR3 is TGTGCCAGCAGCCGCCCAGGGGAGTCCGCAGATACGCAGTATTTT. Filled out from reference TRBV11-2 and TRBJ2-3, the complete variable domain reads EAGVAQSPRYKIIEKRQSVAFWCNPISGHATLYWYQQILGQGPKLLIQFQNNGVVDDSQLPKDRFSAERLKGVDSTLKIQPAKLEDSAVYLCASSRPGESADTQYFGPGTRLTVL.

The chain joins TRBV5-1 to TRBJ1-2; 7 bases are shared with TRBD1. V shed 6 bases and J 5 bases; nucleotides not matched to a gene: 10. CDR1 is SGHRS, CDR2 YFSETQ, per germline. The CDR3 totals 14 residues. CDR3 amino acids: CASNGGTVPYGYTF. CDR3 coding DNA: TGCGCCAGCAACGGCGGGACAGTCCCGTATGGCTACACCTTC.

Only a few counts were recorded for this clone. The chain is built from TRBV2 and TRBJ1-2; D is possibly TRBD1 (5 bases). V was shortened by 8 bases and J by 5 bases, with 15 bases between the two germline ends. The CDR3 length is 13 residues. Germline-derived CDR1 and CDR2 are SNHLY and FYNNEI. The CDR3 loop is CASEDTFDYGYTF. The CDR3 DNA is TGTGCCAGCGAGGACACCTTTGATTATGGCTACACCTTC.

This chain joins TRBV30 and TRBJ1-6; 7 nucleotides agree with TRBD1. CDR1 is GTSNPN and CDR2 is SVGIG in the germline V gene (reference sequence). V shed 0 bases, J shed 7 bases, and the junction held 3 bases outside the gene matches. The CDR3 totals 14 residues. The CDR3 reads CAWSVTDRNSPLHF. The CDR3 region has the DNA TGTGCCTGGAGTGTAACGGACAGGAATTCACCCCTCCACTTT.

The chain links TRBV10-3 to TRBJ2-7, with 8 bases aligning to TRBD2. J gave up 2 bases and V 1 base, and 4 bases lay outside the gene matches. The length of the CDR3 is 15 residues. Germline CDR1 reads ENHRY; CDR2 reads SYGVKD. The CDR3 coding sequence is TGTGCCATCAGTGAGTATGCGGGGGGCGCCTACGAGCAGTACTTC. Its protein is CAISEYAGGAYEQYF.